The clone carrying this T cell receptor beta chain was counted between two and nine times. The data are from a study of blood T cell repertoires in COVID-19. On the study more broadly: The origin of the acute and convalescent COVID-19 samples was the United States, Italy and Spain.

Methods used by the authors: Reference gene primers were amplified, and this amplification served to estimate nucleated cell counts. The method was immunoSEQ multiplex PCR; TCRdb's version includes in-frame clones alone and lacks a portion of them. Clone size and the V and J calls come from that table; the DNA yielded D and trimming. Here the sample spans approximately 300,000 clones, approximately 85% being singletons. CDR3 length: 14 amino acids. Germline V gene data show CDR1 as ENHRY and CDR2 as SYGVKD. V was clipped by 6 bases and J by 6 bases; unmatched bases: 3. In assigning cohorts, the study relied on participant-reported clinical history.

Sample: PBMCs or T cells enriched from blood (not recorded which). This receptor was obtained from a woman aged 25 to 39 who had recovered from COVID-19. The rearrangement uses TRBV10-3 and TRBJ1-4; the match to TRBD1 covers 11 bases. The CDR3 DNA follows: TGTGCCATCAGCCAGGGACAGGGGGATGAAAAACTGTTTTTT. Amino acids: CAISQGQGDEKLFF.